Listed below are T cell receptor beta chains from one sample, sequenced in a study of control samples from healthy donors and cancer patients. Generated by immunoSEQ multiplex PCR, the TCRdb table keeps only in-frame clones and is missing some. The sample shows 150,000 to 200,000 clones, less than 95% of them seen only once. Sequenced material: PBMCs. The receptors here all came from a man in his 60s with colorectal cancer. The conserved cysteine and the conserved F or W are not part of the CDR3 here.

TRBV5-4	TRBJ2-5	ASSLVGSQETQY
TRBV5-5	TRBJ1-3	ASSLQDSGNTIY
TRBV27	TRBJ1-2	ASSLNSFGGYT
TRBV10-3	TRBJ2-5	AISSVEGLQETQY
TRBV27	TRBJ2-1	ASSLRGNEQF
TRBV10-2	TRBJ1-6	ASTPSYNSPLH
TRBV2	TRBJ2-3	ASSVGTSSGDTQY
TRBV12-3/TRBV12-4	TRBJ2-5	ASSFNRRETQY
TRBV2	TRBJ2-3	ASSENAGKSDTQY
TRBV7-9	TRBJ1-2	ASSLRDNYGYT
TRBV5-1	TRBJ1-2	ASSLGGAPGYGYT
TRBV24-1	TRBJ2-3	ATSVQGGGTDTQY
TRBV14	TRBJ1-1	ASSDRGFRNTEAF
TRBV6-6	TRBJ2-7	ASREGGTYEQY
TRBV7-2	TRBJ2-5	ASSLVGMETQY
TRBV19	TRBJ2-2	ASSQVTGELF
TRBV10-2	TRBJ2-3	ASTHRGADTQY
TRBV6-4	TRBJ1-1	ASSADGRSEAF
TRBV5-6	TRBJ2-3	ASSLVSGTDTQY
TRBV6-5	TRBJ1-3	ASSGEGLSGNTIY
TRBV2	TRBJ2-4	ASSEQGPLNKNIQY
TRBV30	TRBJ1-6	AWRLQGANNSPLH
TRBV1	TRBJ1-1	TSSHDREDEAF
TRBV7-9	TRBJ2-2	ASSLDTGELF
TRBV7-9	TRBJ1-1	ASSLDEGAEAF
TRBV28	TRBJ1-2	ASSSGGETYGYT
TRBV7-9	TRBJ2-3	ASSLEGRVTDTQY
TRBV13	TRBJ1-3	ASSLRGGSFGNTIY
TRBV6-6	TRBJ1-1	ASSYSEGNTEAF
TRBV5-1	TRBJ2-7	ASSRVSGAGVNPPYEQY
TRBV28	TRBJ1-6	ASSRTVTQIRPLH
TRBV6-1	TRBJ1-6	ASSERTGSPLH
TRBV23-1	TRBJ1-4	ASVLGDRALATNEKLF
TRBV20-1	TRBJ2-1	SASRGTDEQF
TRBV18	TRBJ1-2	ASSPQGIYGYT
TRBV27	TRBJ2-7	ASSGGRGRGGQY
TRBV4-3	TRBJ2-2	ASSQVQGWTGELF
TRBV18	TRBJ1-1	ASSPFQQGAVTF
TRBV28	TRBJ1-3	ASIGQGHGNTIY
TRBV4-2	TRBJ2-3	ASSQDRGPTDTQY
TRBV30	TRBJ1-2	ASDRDGLDYGYT
TRBV3-1/TRBV3-2	TRBJ1-1	ASSQTVTGGTEAF